The 21 T cell receptor beta chains listed next were all sequenced from one sample in a study of cytomegalovirus exposure and HLA in healthy donors. Both 60 Vbeta primers and 13 Jbeta primers went into the PCR. Profiling relied on immunoSEQ multiplex PCR, and the TCRdb table lists in-frame clones only, not all of them. The sample holds about 190,000 clones, approximately 79% seen once. The sequenced material came from PBMCs. The receptors derive from a woman younger than 30 in good health and CMV-seronegative.

In nucleotides, the CDR3 is TGCGCCAGCAGCCAAGATCGGGGAGGCGGTGAGCAGTTCTTC. Its protein product is CASSQDRGGGEQFF. The chain couples TRBV4-1 to TRBJ2-1; TRBD2 is a possible D gene (6 bases). The V and J ends lost 0 bases and 9 bases respectively, with 12 bases between them. Germline CDR1 and CDR2: MGHRA and YSYEKL. This CDR3 comprises 14 residues.

The chain is built from TRBV4-2 and TRBJ1-3, with D perhaps matching TRBD1 (5 bases). The V end lost 4 bases, the J end lost 3 bases, and 16 bases lay between the germline ends. Germline V gene lookup returns CDR1 LGHNA and CDR2 YNFKEQ. The CDR3 spans 16 residues. CDR3 in DNA: TGTGCCAGCAGCCCTGCCCACAGGTTGGATGGAAACACCATATATTTT. It specifies CASSPAHRLDGNTIYF.

This rearrangement joins TRBV7-2 to TRBJ1-2; TRBD1 matches at 7 bases. From germline, CDR1 is SGHTA and CDR2 FQGNSA. There are 14 residues in the CDR3. The J segment lost 8 bases and the V segment lost 1 base, leaving 7 bases of the junction unmatched. This CDR3 reads CASSLGGGLRGYTF. For the CDR3, the DNA is TGTGCCAGCAGCTTAGGAGGGGGCTTACGGGGCTACACCTTC.

Written as DNA, the CDR3 is TGTGCCAGCTCACCGGTGTCTAATAGCAATCAGCCCCAGCATTTT. Protein: CASSPVSNSNQPQHF. This rearrangement joins TRBV18 to TRBJ1-5; D is undetermined. The germline CDR1 and CDR2 sequences are KGHSH and LQKENI. Trimming removed 3 bases from V and 0 bases from J, with 9 bases in between. CDR3 length: 15 amino acids.

The V call is TRBV7-2, the J call TRBJ2-1; D remains unclear. In germline, CDR1 is SGHTA, CDR2 FQGNSA. The ends were cut back, 6 bases at V and 6 bases at J, with 15 bases in the middle. The CDR3 contains 14 residues. The CDR3 is CASSRGRLFNEQFF. As DNA, the CDR3 is TGTGCCAGCAGTCGCGGCCGGCTTTTCAATGAGCAGTTCTTC.

A word on this clone: Its ends do not fully match the called genes, so a read error is possible. The chain couples TRBV7-3 to TRBJ2-1, with a weak D call TRBD2 (6 bases). This CDR3 has 14 residues. CDR1 and CDR2 from the germline V gene are SGHTA and FQGTGA. The CDR3 protein is CASSLRDSHNEQFF. Written as DNA, the CDR3 is TGTGCCAGCAGCTTAAGGGACTCCCACAATGAGCAGTTCTTC.

V and J are TRBV6-5 and TRBJ2-7, with 10 positions matching TRBD1. The CDR3 has 16 amino acids. CDR1 is MNHEY and CDR2 is SVGAGI in the germline V gene. The V and J ends lost 4 bases and 0 bases, in that order; junction bases with no gene match: 6. Here the CDR3 DNA reads TGTGCCAGCAGTTCCCCCCGGACAGGGGGCTCCTACGAGCAGTACTTC. Translation gives CASSSPRTGGSYEQYF.

This clone was counted a single time. The gene calls are TRBV5-1 and TRBJ2-5; D uncertain. The CDR3 is 12 residues long. From germline, CDR1 is SGHRS and CDR2 YFSETQ. The V gene lost 0 bases and the J gene lost 5 bases, with 5 bases spanning the gap. This CDR3 is CASSLAEETQYF. Written as DNA, the CDR3 is TGCGCCAGCAGCTTGGCCGAGGAGACCCAGTACTTC.

The chain has TRBV5-4 and TRBJ1-4; D uncertain. This CDR3 spans 14 amino acids. Trimming stripped 4 bases from V and 5 bases from J, with 12 bases between. The V gene's germline CDR1 is SGHNT and CDR2 YYREEE (reference sequence). For the CDR3, the DNA is TGTGCCAGCAGCATCTCCGGGTACAATGAAAAACTGTTTTTT. It encodes CASSISGYNEKLFF.

This chain joins TRBV30 and TRBJ2-1; TRBD1 matches 11 bases. Losses at the gene ends were 2 bases for V and 5 bases for J; bases not matched to a gene: 5. Germline CDR1 is GTSNPN and CDR2 is SVGIG (reference sequence). This CDR3 contains 15 residues. CDR3 sequence: CAWSRDRGFNNEQFF. In DNA form, the CDR3 reads TGTGCCTGGAGTAGGGACAGGGGGTTCAACAATGAGCAGTTCTTC.

The chain carries TRBV4-1 and TRBJ2-2, with D perhaps TRBD2 (7 bases). CDR3 length: 15 residues. V was trimmed by 4 bases and J by 7 bases, leaving 16 bases between them. Germline V gene sequence: CDR1 MGHRA, CDR2 YSYEKL. CDR3 amino acids: CASSRGGHLGGELFF. The DNA of the CDR3 is TGCGCCAGCAGCCGGGGGGGGCATCTGGGCGGGGAGCTGTTTTTT.

The genes are TRBV7-2 and TRBJ2-7; D unresolved. Trimming pared 5 bases from V and 0 bases from J, leaving 14 bases between. Germline loops: CDR1 SGHTA, CDR2 FQGNSA. The CDR3 totals 15 residues. Here the CDR3 reads CASSVQRERSYEQYF. In nucleotides, the CDR3 is TGTGCCAGCAGCGTTCAGCGAGAACGCTCCTACGAGCAGTACTTC.

This clone is a singleton in its sample. The chain employs TRBV2 and TRBJ2-3; 10 positions agree with TRBD1. V trimming: 11 bases; J trimming: 0 bases; junction bases outside the gene matches: 5. Per germline, CDR1 SNHLY and CDR2 FYNNEI. There are 14 residues in the CDR3. CDR3 nucleotides: TGTGCCGGGACAGGGGTGACTAGCACAGATACGCAGTATTTT. Translating it yields CAGTGVTSTDTQYF.

The chain employs TRBV30 and TRBJ2-1, with 12 bases that match TRBD2. The CDR3 sequence is 21 residues long. The germline CDR1 and CDR2 sequences are GTSNPN and SVGIG (reference sequence). Unmatched junction bases numbered 15, after V lost 0 bases and J lost 0 bases. The CDR3 DNA reads TGTGCCTGGAGTGTATTCATAGGCCTAGCGGGAGGGCCTCGCTCCTACAATGAGCAGTTCTTC. This translates into CAWSVFIGLAGGPRSYNEQFF.

This chain joins TRBV9 and TRBJ2-1, with D tentatively TRBD1 (6 bases). V was clipped by 0 bases and J by 8 bases, with 24 bases between them. CDR3 size: 18 residues. Germline CDR1 reads SGDLS; CDR2 reads YYNGEE. The CDR3 protein is CASSVGPPGQNIVDEQFF. DNA of the CDR3: TGTGCCAGCAGCGTAGGCCCCCCGGGACAAAATATTGTAGATGAGCAGTTCTTC.

In DNA, the CDR3 is TGTGCCAGCAGCTCAAGCGGATTCGACGGGCAGTTCTTC. Protein product: CASSSSGFDGQFF. The rearrangement joins TRBV5-5 to TRBJ2-1; weak D call: TRBD2 (5 bases). Germline CDR1 reads SGHKS; CDR2 reads YYEKEE (reference sequence). V lost 3 bases and J 12 bases, leaving 16 bases between the germline ends. This CDR3 comprises 13 residues.

The V call is TRBV7-2, the J call TRBJ1-4; TRBD1 is a possible D gene (5 bases). Germline CDR1 and CDR2: SGHTA and FQGNSA. The CDR3 has 14 amino acids. Trimming removed 3 bases at V and 8 bases at J, with 13 bases between. The CDR3 bases are TGTGCCAGCAGCTTTCAGGGTTGGAGCGAAAAACTGTTTTTT. It translates to CASSFQGWSEKLFF.

Worth noting for this clone: An end of the junction does not agree with germline; a read error may underlie this. The chain employs TRBV15 and TRBJ2-7; D is possibly TRBD1 (6 bases). This CDR3 contains 16 residues. CDR1 and CDR2 (germline): LNHNV, YYDKDF (reference sequence). The DNA of the CDR3 is TGTGCCACCAGCAGAGAGAGGCAGGGGTTCTCCGACGAGCAGTACTTC. It specifies CATSRERQGFSDEQYF.

The gene calls are TRBV28 and TRBJ2-7, with 8 positions matching TRBD1. Trimming removed 5 bases from V and 3 bases from J; junction bases left unmatched: 9. CDR1 is MDHEN, CDR2 SYDVKM, per germline. This CDR3 contains 15 residues. CDR3 loop: CASSRTGRTIYEQYF. CDR3 in DNA: TGTGCCAGCAGTCGGACAGGGAGGACGATCTACGAGCAGTACTTC.

This clone was seen more than once but under ten times. This rearrangement joins TRBV25-1 to TRBJ1-1; D remains unclear. CDR3 size: 15 residues. Germline CDR1 MGHDK, CDR2 SYGVNS. The V end lost 4 bases, the J end lost 1 base, and 13 bases lay between the germline ends. The CDR3 DNA reads as TGTGCCAGCAGTGTCCACGCGGGAACGAACACTGAAGCTTTCTTT. This codes for CASSVHAGTNTEAFF.

This sequence joins TRBV6-6 and TRBJ1-5; TRBD1 matches at 10 bases. V was clipped by 7 bases and J by 6 bases; unmatched bases: 12. The CDR3 consists of 16 residues. Germline assignment: CDR1 MNHNY and CDR2 SVGAGI (reference sequence). CDR3 sequence (DNA): TGTGCCAGCAACCGCCAGACAGGGGGCATTCGTCAGCCCCAGCATTTT. It is translated as CASNRQTGGIRQPQHF.